These 5 T cell receptor beta chains share one sample of origin, sequenced in a study of cytomegalovirus exposure and HLA in healthy donors. Vbeta (60) and Jbeta (13) primers were used in the PCR. The repertoire was sequenced with immunoSEQ multiplex PCR; TCRdb's copy has only in-frame clones and lacks some. This table holds about 120,000 clones, around 65% found once. The sequenced sample was PBMCs. The receptor source for this set is a man aged 18 to 29 in good health and CMV-seronegative.

V gene TRBV27 combines with J gene TRBJ2-3; 14 bases fit TRBD2. The CDR3 spans 16 residues. Germline CDR1 MNHEY, CDR2 SMNVEV (reference sequence). With 5 bases clipped from V and 6 bases from J, the junction kept 7 bases outside the gene matches. The CDR3 DNA reads TGTGCCAGCAGTCAGGGACTAGCGGGAGCTCTGGATACGCAGTATTTT. Translated: CASSQGLAGALDTQYF.

V usage is TRBV28 and J usage is TRBJ1-2; tentative D call: TRBD1 (5 bases). Germline loops: CDR1 MDHEN, CDR2 SYDVKM. The CDR3 spans 13 residues. Between the trimmed V and J ends, which lost 4 bases and 3 bases, there was a span of 9 bases. CDR3 coding DNA: TGTGCCAGCAGTTATGTAGGGGACTATGGCTACACCTTC. This gives the protein CASSYVGDYGYTF.

The chain couples TRBV5-1 to TRBJ2-5; 7 bases are shared with TRBD2. The J call may be mistaken, given a closer DNA end match to TRBJ2-7. The CDR3 extends over 14 amino acids. The germline V gene encodes CDR1 SGHRS and CDR2 YFSETQ. CDR3 in amino acids: CASSLASGTHEQYF. The DNA of the CDR3 is TGCGCCAGCAGCTTGGCAAGCGGGACCCACGAGCAGTACTTC.

This chain joins TRBV7-3 and TRBJ2-3; no clear D. There are 13 residues in the CDR3. The germline V and J ends were trimmed by 6 bases and 7 bases, with 14 bases remaining between them. The germline V gene has CDR1 SGHTA and CDR2 FQGTGA. CDR3 bases: TGTGCCAGCAGTTTAGAGGATTCACATACGCAGTATTTT. Protein product: CASSLEDSHTQYF.

The chain employs TRBV7-9 and TRBJ1-1; the D gene is possibly TRBD1 (6 bases). CDR3 length: 13 amino acids. V was shortened by 1 base and J by 7 bases, with 10 bases between the two germline ends. Germline V lookup: CDR1 SEHNR, CDR2 FQNEAQ (reference sequence). The CDR3 loop reads CASSLVGGGEAFF. The CDR3 nucleotides are TGTGCCAGCAGCTTAGTTGGGGGCGGTGAAGCTTTCTTT.